The T cell receptor (beta chain) described here comes from a study of control samples from healthy donors and cancer patients. The method was immunoSEQ multiplex PCR; TCRdb's version includes in-frame clones alone and lacks a portion of them. The table lists about 85,000 clones, around nine tenths of them singletons. Trimming took off 4 bases at V and 2 bases at J, with 12 bases between the two ends. Germline V gives CDR1 SGDLS, CDR2 YYNGEE. CDR3 length: 14 amino acids. The V and J genes are TRBV9 and TRBJ1-2; D call uncertain. The sequence came from a man in his fifties or sixties in good health. Sequencing was done on a sample of blood. The CDR3 DNA reads TGTGCCAGCAGCTCCTCGGTAGGAAACTATGGCTACACCTTC. Translated, it gives CASSSSVGNYGYTF.